This passage covers 21 T cell receptor beta chains from one sample sequenced in a study of metastatic and nonmetastatic thyroid tumors (dated by TCRdb to 2018 to 2020). Receptor libraries were prepared by PCR. The listed sequencing device is Illumina HiSeq 4000. Starting from the raw public reads, TCRdb applied fastp trimming at Q25, assembled clones with MiXCR and retained in-frame beta chains. This sample gives about 59,000 clones in total; roughly 17% of them show up just once. The ten most abundant clones make up about 9.4% of the sample. Before undergoing thyroid surgery, none of the patients had been given any kind of treatment. The sample comprised blood. The receptor set was obtained from a male donor with papillary thyroid cancer or a benign thyroid nodule (not recorded which). Some clones in this sample may be carry-over from other donors' samples.

This clone was seen repeatedly, ten times or more. The chain joins TRBV30 to TRBJ1-2; D is undetermined. The germline CDR1 and CDR2 sequences are GTSNPN and SVGIG (reference sequence). V was cut by 5 bases and J by 6 bases, with 13 bases left in between. CDR3 size: 12 residues. CDR3 coding DNA: TGTGCCTGGGGGTTAGGCAATGATGGCTACACCTTC. Protein: CAWGLGNDGYTF.

This clone was seen only a few times. The gene calls are TRBV5-1 and TRBJ2-5; D remains ambiguous. The germline V gene encodes CDR1 SGHRS and CDR2 YFSETQ. With 4 bases removed from V and 3 bases from J, the gap between germline ends came to 10 bases. The CDR3 is 13 amino acids. The CDR3 nucleotides are TGCGCCAGCAGCCCCTGGACCGAAGAGACCCAGTACTTC. It is translated as CASSPWTEETQYF.

By share, this clone counts as medium-sized. The chain joins TRBV6-2 or TRBV6-3 to TRBJ1-5, with 9 bases fitting TRBD1. Germline CDR1 and CDR2: MNHEY and SVGEGT. The CDR3 is 18 residues long. V shed 2 bases, J shed 1 base, and the junction held 9 bases outside the gene matches. DNA for the CDR3: TGTGCCAGCAGTTACCTGGACAGGGGTTGGGGGAGCAATCAGCCCCAGCATTTT. Its protein is CASSYLDRGWGSNQPQHF.

This clone came up once. The final CDR3 position lacks the conserved phenylalanine or tryptophan, pointing to a likely read error. The rearrangement uses TRBV30 and TRBJ2-5, with D perhaps given as TRBD1 or TRBD2 (6 bases each). Germline CDR1 is GTSNPN and CDR2 is SVGIG (reference sequence). Trimming removed 4 bases at V and 2 bases at J, with 20 bases between. This CDR3 is built from 16 residues. The CDR3 is CAWKPEEGEAQETQYS. CDR3 nucleotides: TGTGCCTGGAAACCCGAAGAGGGGGAGGCGCAAGAGACCCAGTACTCC.

At least ten counts were recorded for this clone. V gene TRBV5-1 combines with J gene TRBJ1-2; D may be TRBD1 (5 bases). The CDR3 totals 15 residues. Deletions cut 2 bases from V and 3 bases from J, with 14 bases between. Germline V CDR1 and CDR2: SGHRS, YFSETQ. The CDR3 loop is CASSLGDGAYYGYTF. The CDR3 nucleotides read TGCGCCAGCAGCTTAGGGGACGGTGCCTACTATGGCTACACCTTC.

In its sample, this clone ranks as medium-sized. The gene calls are TRBV30 and TRBJ2-7; 9 bases are shared with TRBD1. V lost 2 bases to trimming and J lost 4 bases; unmatched junction nucleotides: 3. Germline CDR1 reads GTSNPN; CDR2 reads SVGIG (reference sequence). This CDR3 region has 13 residues. The CDR3, as DNA: TGTGCCTGGAGTACTGGACAGGGGTACGAGCAGTACTTC. Amino acid sequence: CAWSTGQGYEQYF.

Comments on this clone: The junction does not match germline at one end; this may be a read error. The chain recombines TRBV18 with TRBJ2-1; TRBD1 matches at 8 bases. This CDR3 has 15 amino acids. Germline V lookup: CDR1 KGHSH, CDR2 LQKENI. The CDR3 spells CVSSPGQGPQNEQFF. CDR3 DNA: TGTGTCAGCTCACCCGGACAGGGTCCCCAAAATGAGCAGTTCTTC.

This clone was counted many times. The chain carries TRBV14 and TRBJ2-3; D not resolved. Germline CDR1 is SGHDN and CDR2 is FVKESK. V lost 0 bases and J 4 bases, leaving 17 bases between the germline ends. This CDR3 is built from 17 residues. CDR3: CASSQESYRRAPDTQYF. DNA of the CDR3: TGTGCCAGCAGCCAAGAATCTTACCGCAGAGCCCCAGATACGCAGTATTTT. Full variable domain (remainder filled in from reference TRBV14 and TRBJ2-3): EAGVTQFPSHSVIEKGQTVTLRCDPISGHDNLYWYRRVMGKEIKFLLHFVKESKQDESGMPNNRFLAERTGGTYSTLKVQPAELEDSGVYFCASSQESYRRAPDTQYFGPGTRLTVL.

This chain links TRBV13 with TRBJ2-1; a possible D gene is TRBD2 (6 bases). Trimming shortened V by 5 bases and J by 8 bases, and 22 bases separated the two germline ends. CDR1 and CDR2 (germline): PRHDT, FYEKMQ (reference sequence). The CDR3 spans 16 residues. CDR3 loop: CASSPTIWRVRYEQFF. In DNA form, the CDR3 reads TGTGCCAGCAGCCCGACTATCTGGAGGGTGAGGTATGAGCAGTTCTTC.

Points on this clone: In the same sample, other DNA sequences code for this CDR3. The chain links TRBV28 to TRBJ2-1; 9 bases align to TRBD2. After removal of 3 bases from V and 9 bases from J, the junction contained 18 bases not matched to a gene. The V gene's germline CDR1 is MDHEN and CDR2 SYDVKM. The CDR3 sequence is 18 residues long. CDR3 sequence: CASSFLGPSGVSGGEQFF. The CDR3 nucleotides read TGTGCCAGCAGTTTTTTGGGCCCTAGCGGGGTATCGGGGGGTGAGCAGTTCTTC.

V gene TRBV5-1 combines with J gene TRBJ2-7; a possible D gene is TRBD2 (5 bases). Germline V CDR1 and CDR2: SGHRS, YFSETQ. The germline V and J ends were trimmed by 2 bases and 7 bases, with 19 bases remaining between them. CDR3 length equals 15 residues. Written as DNA, the CDR3 is TGCGCCAGCAGCTTAGGCGGCGGGTGGCGTGAGGAGCAGTACTTC. Residues: CASSLGGGWREEQYF.

This clone was seen only once. Possible read error: a much larger clone is one base away. V usage is TRBV20-1 and J usage is TRBJ2-3; D remains unclear. V was shortened by 3 bases and J by 3 bases, with 4 bases between the two germline ends. The CDR3 covers 11 residues. Per germline, CDR1 DFQATT and CDR2 SNEGSKA (reference sequence). The CDR3 coding sequence is TGCAGTGCTAGGAATACAGATACGCAGTATTTT. Translating it yields CSARNTDTQYF.

Regarding this clone: With a much larger clone just one base away, this may be a read error. Other DNA sequences in this specimen translate into the identical CDR3. The V gene is TRBV20-1, the J gene TRBJ2-4; D possibly corresponds to TRBD2 (5 bases). CDR1 and CDR2 from the germline V gene are DFQATT and SNEGSKA (reference sequence). Trimming removed 1 base from V and 3 bases from J, with 10 bases in between. This CDR3 spans 14 amino acids. CDR3 DNA sequence: TGCAGTGCTAGAGGTTCCGGGGTCAAAAACATTCAGTACTTC. It yields the protein CSARGSGVKNIQYF.

Many counts were recorded for this clone. Other DNA sequences from this sample encode an identical CDR3 as well. The V and J genes are TRBV7-9 and TRBJ1-4; 9 nucleotides match TRBD1. This CDR3 spans 13 amino acids. The V gene's germline CDR1 is SEHNR and CDR2 FQNEAQ (reference sequence). Trimming took 5 bases from V and 12 from J; bases not matched to a gene: 7. CDR3 coding DNA: TGTGCCAGCAGCAGATTAACAGGGGGCGAACTGTTTTTT. Protein sequence: CASSRLTGGELFF.

Comment on this clone: Sequence at one end of the junction differs from germline and may be a read error. The chain combines TRBV5-8 with TRBJ2-2; D gene ambiguous. CDR3 length equals 14 residues. CDR1 is SGHTS and CDR2 is YDEGEE in the germline V gene. As DNA, the CDR3 is TGTGCCATCAGCAGAGGATGGGTGCCCTGGGAGCTGTTTTTT. This codes for CAISRGWVPWELFF.

This clone was seen a handful of times. V and J are TRBV11-1 and TRBJ2-7, with D possibly being TRBD1 or TRBD2 (5 bases each). Germline CDR1 and CDR2: SGHAT and FQDESV (reference sequence). CDR3 length: 13 residues. V was pared by 3 bases and J by 4 bases, with 10 bases between. This CDR3 reads CASSFRERYEQYF. The CDR3 DNA reads as TGTGCCAGCAGCTTCAGGGAGCGATACGAGCAGTACTTC.

This clone was recorded at least ten times. V gene TRBV28 combines with J gene TRBJ1-2; D remains unclear. Trimming removed 6 bases from V and 3 bases from J, with 8 bases in between. This CDR3 region has 12 residues. CDR1 and CDR2 from the germline V gene are MDHEN and SYDVKM. The CDR3 nucleotides are TGTGCCAGCAGCTACGGCGACTATGGCTACACCTTC. Translating it yields CASSYGDYGYTF.

Comment on this clone: This may be a read error, as it is one base from a much larger clone. This chain joins TRBV5-1 and TRBJ2-5; a possible D gene is TRBD2 (6 bases). Germline V CDR1 and CDR2: SGHRS, YFSETQ. CDR3 size: 16 residues. Trimming left V 4 bases short and J 2 bases short, with 18 bases between. The CDR3 loop reads CASSPFGGISQETQYF. CDR3 nucleotide sequence: TGCGCCAGCAGCCCTTTTGGAGGGATTAGTCAAGAGACCCAGTACTTC.

This clone was seen at least ten times. The chain joins TRBV9 to TRBJ2-3, with D perhaps matching TRBD1 or TRBD2 (5 bases each). V was cut by 7 bases and J by 3 bases, with 12 bases left in between. Germline V gene lookup returns CDR1 SGDLS and CDR2 YYNGEE. CDR3 size: 13 residues. The CDR3, as DNA: TGTGCCAGCGGGACCGGTGGTACAGATACGCAGTATTTT. It yields the protein CASGTGGTDTQYF.

The rearrangement uses TRBV5-1 and TRBJ1-1, with 10 positions matching TRBD1. Germline V gene lookup returns CDR1 SGHRS and CDR2 YFSETQ. The trim removed 4 bases at V and 4 bases at J, leaving 7 bases unmatched. This CDR3 has 15 amino acids. The DNA of the CDR3 is TGCGCCAGCAGCCACCGACAGGGGGCTACCACTGAAGCTTTCTTT. The encoded protein is CASSHRQGATTEAFF.

This clone was seen repeatedly, ten times or more. The chain uses TRBV12-3 or TRBV12-4 and TRBJ1-2, with 8 bases matching TRBD1. This CDR3 is 13 amino acids long. V lost 5 bases and J lost 7; bases outside the gene matches: 6. In DNA, the CDR3 is TGTGCCAGCAGTCCCCTCGACAGGGGTGGCTACACCTTC. This translates into CASSPLDRGGYTF.